This T cell receptor (beta chain) was identified in a study of blood T cells in healthy people across ages (dated by TCRdb to 2015 to 2017). Broadly, across the study: In model experiments, template switching captured about one uniquely barcoded TCR beta cDNA molecule for every two T cells. The donors were split into four age groups: young (average approximately 16 years), middle-aged (39), aged (more than 60) and long-lived (over 80). To track age-related changes in TCR beta repertoire diversity, the study relied on deep sequencing normalized with unique cDNA molecular identifiers. To avoid experimental bias, donors of different ages were randomly spread across the sequencing lanes. Using the same blood draw, the study looked at two additional independent replicas of 1 million unique cDNA reads for two donors, one aged 18 to 30 and the other aged 80 or older. What the research found in general, with its limitations: Since profiling was done on bulk unsorted PBMCs, naive and antigen-experienced compartments could not be conclusively compared. A strong correlation was found between observed TCR beta diversity and the percentage of naive T cells measured by flow cytometry. Donor CMV infection status was unknown, potentially confounding age-related changes in expanded clonotypes. Compared with the aged group, the long-lived group had more naive CD4+ T cells, fewer expanded clones and increased TCR diversity, suggesting age selection. As age increased, observed TCR beta diversity per million T cells dropped in a roughly linear way, and a significant reduction was already evident by age about 40. Estimates of total diversity from one million sequenced T cells were regarded as lower bounds and underestimates.

The roughly 39 donors, aged roughly 6 to 95 years, were systemically healthy Caucasian individuals from Russia. Ten milliliters of peripheral blood were drawn from each donor into EDTA-treated Vacutainer tubes. Ficoll-Paque density-gradient centrifugation was used to isolate PBMCs, with at least 6 million obtained per sample. Trizol reagent was used to extract total RNA from PBMCs, with at least 6 micrograms per sample. Naive CD45RAhigh/CD27high T cell percentages were measured by flow cytometry on a PBMC aliquot from every donor. Receptors were amplified or captured by 5' RACE. TCRdb lists the instrument as Illumina HiSeq 2500. A second PCR of roughly 6 to 11 cycles was run with a J-beta primer mix and a sample-barcoded 5' primer. A template-switch 5' adaptor carrying 12 random nucleotides introduced a unique molecular identifier onto each TCR beta cDNA molecule. Each sample yielded at least 3 million CDR3-containing paired-end reads. First-strand cDNA synthesis was performed from all RNA using the Mint cDNA synthesis kit, with priming by a TRBC-specific oligonucleotide. All cDNA was treated with uracil-DNA glycosylase and then went through a first 18-cycle PCR with the universal primers M1SS and BC2_uni_R. The source study handled its data this way. For normalization, 1 million high-quality reads, each with a distinct molecular identifier, were randomly selected from each sample. Instead of being binned into consensus sequences, reads that shared molecular identifiers were thrown out. MiTCR, set to a Q25 quality threshold and the strictest error-elimination algorithm, was used for CDR3 identification, clonotype clustering and error correction. Lower-bound total TCR beta diversity was estimated with a nonparametric unseen species model using Euler transformation. TCRdb reworked the public reads: Q25 trimming with fastp, MiXCR clone assembly, productive beta chains retained. Rows are combined by CDR3 protein, so each entry shows the most common genes and DNA. TCRdb, rather than the study authors, made the V and J calls. In this sample the table shows hundreds of thousands of distinct CDR3 sequences, around 20% of which occur a single time. Approximately 3.6% of the sample belongs to the ten largest clones.

This clonotype was seen a few times. The antigen it recognizes is unknown. No base-level quality is on record; no much larger clone is a single base apart. The CDR3 contains 14 residues, cysteine and phenylalanine counted. Of all the DNA, just the CDR3 is kept, 42 bases in frame from base 1. Via the germline V gene, CDR1 is SGHRS and CDR2 YFSETQ. The sample was blood. The receptor chain draws on TRBV5-1 and TRBJ2-5, and 10 junction bases match TRBD1. The DNA end is a closer match to TRBJ2-7, so the J assignment may be wrong. This receptor was taken from a man aged 65 to 79 in good health. The CDR3 here reads CASDDGTGAYEQYF. The sequence in DNA is TGCGCCAGCGATGACGGGACAGGGGCCTACGAGCAGTACTTC.